This T cell receptor beta chain was recovered during a study of OX40 agonist ivuxolimab in advanced cancers. Overall study: Ivuxolimab doses were 0.01, 0.1, 0.3, 1.5, 3 or 10 mg/kg every 2 weeks. Of the patients, three showed partial responses, one with hepatocellular carcinoma and two with cutaneous melanoma. Notes on the study in general: Not determined was the antigen specificity of the expanded peripheral T cells.

With 1 base removed from V and 1 base from J, the gap between germline ends came to 10 bases. Germline V gene data show CDR1 as MNHNS and CDR2 as SASEGT. There are 15 residues in the CDR3. Libraries were prepared by immunoSEQ multiplex PCR; TCRdb keeps only in-frame clonotypes and omits some of them. In the table there are under 200,000 clones, roughly 92% of which are singletons. It was autoimmune disease history or systemic immunosuppression that excluded patients. For this clone: Its specificity is unknown.

This TCR was sampled from an adult with an advanced solid tumor such as melanoma, head and neck, liver or kidney cancer. The chain has TRBV6-1 and TRBJ1-2; D gene ambiguous. This specimen was CD4+ or CD8+ T cells sorted from blood, taken in a trial of the OX40 agonist ivuxolimab. The CDR3 loop is CASSEVGGGNYGYTF. The CDR3 nucleotides read TGTGCCAGCAGTGAAGTGGGCGGAGGTAACTATGGCTACACCTTC.